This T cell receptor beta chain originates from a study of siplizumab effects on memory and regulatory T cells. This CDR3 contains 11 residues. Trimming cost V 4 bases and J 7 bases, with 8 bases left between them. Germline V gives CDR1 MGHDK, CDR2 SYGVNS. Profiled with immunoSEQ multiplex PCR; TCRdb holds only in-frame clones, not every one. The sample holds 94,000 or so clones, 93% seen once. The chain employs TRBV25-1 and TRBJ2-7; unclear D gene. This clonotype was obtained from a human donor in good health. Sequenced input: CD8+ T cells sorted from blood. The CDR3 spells CASSGGGEQYF. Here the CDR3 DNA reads TGTGCCAGCAGTGGAGGCGGAGAGCAGTACTTC.